The next 27 T cell receptor beta chains were all read from a single sample in a study of shared clonotypes between healthy human individuals (dated by TCRdb to 2020 to 2022). The method behind the library was the immunoSEQ multiplex PCR assay. The table comes from immuneACCESS by way of TCRdb, which keeps in-frame sequences with V and J called. Part of the clones is missing from these tables; in studies checked, under half for an unresolved V gene and the rest for unknown reasons. The sample table lists approximately 980,000 clones, 76% of them with a count of one. The leading ten clones occupy over 1.3% of the sample. Material: memory CD4+ T cells sorted from blood. What this sample's cell subset or site label stands for: CD45RA-negative fraction. All receptors come from a man aged 18-30 years in good health.

In this sample, this clone turned up a few times. The chain has TRBV15 and TRBJ1-2, with D unclear. The CDR3 runs 18 residues. The V end lost 3 bases, the J end lost 2 bases, and 22 bases lay between the germline ends. The germline gives CDR1 LNHNV, CDR2 YYDKDF (reference sequence). The CDR3 loop reads CATSSSIPLIGLNYGYTF. Written as DNA, the CDR3 is TGTGCCACCAGCAGTTCTATCCCCCTTATAGGACTAAACTATGGCTACACCTTC. The variable domain in full, with the rest retrieved from reference TRBV15 and TRBJ1-2, is DAMVIQNPRYQVTQFGKPVTLSCSQTLNHNVMYWYQQKSSQAPKLLFHYYDKDFNNEADTPDNFQSRRPNTSFCFLDIRSPGLGDTAMYLCATSSSIPLIGLNYGYTFGSGTRLTVV.

This sequence joins TRBV6-6 and TRBJ2-7; D possibly corresponds to TRBD1 (6 bases). CDR3 length: 11 amino acids. Looked up from germline, CDR1 is MNHNY and CDR2 is SVGAGI (reference sequence). With 7 bases removed from V and 12 bases from J, the gap between germline ends came to 16 bases. CDR3 DNA: TGTGCCAGCATCTCAGGGGATCTGCGGTACTTC. Encoded protein: CASISGDLRYF.

V usage is TRBV2 and J usage is TRBJ2-3; D not resolved. The CDR3 is 12 amino acids. V lost 8 bases to trimming and J lost 6 bases, with 12 bases between them. Germline CDR1 reads SNHLY; CDR2 reads FYNNEI. This CDR3 reads CASAEISDTQYF. As DNA, the CDR3 is TGTGCCAGCGCCGAAATTTCGGATACGCAGTATTTT.

This chain uses TRBV7-9 with TRBJ1-1, with TRBD1 matching 9 bases. CDR3 length equals 14 residues. The germline V gene encodes CDR1 SEHNR and CDR2 FQNEAQ (reference sequence). V lost 3 bases and J lost 5; bases outside the gene matches: 4. CDR3: CASSLGQGRTEAFF. The CDR3 nucleotides are TGTGCCAGCAGCTTGGGACAGGGCCGGACTGAAGCTTTCTTT.

This chain uses TRBV2 with TRBJ2-2, with D maybe TRBD2 (6 bases). CDR3 length equals 13 residues. Germline V gene data show CDR1 as SNHLY and CDR2 as FYNNEI. V was clipped by 6 bases and J by 6 bases, with 11 bases between them. CDR3 DNA sequence: TGTGCCAGCAGGGGACTCGTGGCCGGGGAGCTGTTTTTT. Protein: CASRGLVAGELFF.

The chain combines TRBV5-4 with TRBJ1-4, with D unclear. The length of the CDR3 is 15 residues. Looked up from germline, CDR1 is SGHNT and CDR2 is YYREEE (reference sequence). V lost 0 bases, J lost 5 bases, and 11 bases lay in between. This CDR3 is CASSLDYGRNEKLFF. The CDR3 region has the DNA TGTGCCAGCAGCTTGGATTACGGGCGAAATGAAAAACTGTTTTTT.

The chain uses TRBV9 and TRBJ2-3, with 7 bases aligning to TRBD2. The trim removed 0 bases at V and 9 bases at J, leaving 13 bases unmatched. There are 16 residues in the CDR3. Germline V gene data show CDR1 as SGDLS and CDR2 as YYNGEE. CDR3 in DNA: TGTGCCAGCAGCGTAGCTTCTAGCGGCGGTGGGTGGACGCAGTATTTT. This gives the protein CASSVASSGGGWTQYF. Together with reference TRBV9 and TRBJ2-3, the CDR3 gives the full variable domain: DSGVTQTPKHLITATGQRVTLRCSPRSGDLSVYWYQQSLDQGLQFLIQYYNGEERAKGNILERFSAQQFPDLHSELNLSSLELGDSALYFCASSVASSGGGWTQYFGPGTRLTVL.

CDR3 protein: CATSRESHGPYEQYF. Written as DNA, the CDR3 is TGTGCCACCAGCAGAGAGTCCCACGGGCCCTACGAGCAGTACTTC. The chain carries TRBV15 and TRBJ2-7; D unresolved. CDR3 length: 15 amino acids. The V gene's germline CDR1 is LNHNV and CDR2 YYDKDF (reference sequence). Trimming removed 0 bases at V and 2 bases at J, with 11 bases between.

V and J are TRBV5-6 and TRBJ2-6; D could derive from TRBD1 or TRBD2 (5 bases each). CDR3 length: 18 amino acids. Germline-derived CDR1 and CDR2 are SGHDT and YYEEEE. The V end was cut by 4 bases, the J end by 1 base, with 18 bases between. The CDR3 loop reads CASSPARGSLSGANVLTF. Here the CDR3 DNA reads TGTGCCAGCAGCCCCGCACGGGGCAGCTTGTCTGGGGCCAACGTCCTGACTTTC.

The chain is built from TRBV5-1 and TRBJ1-2, with 8 bases fitting TRBD1. Germline CDR1 and CDR2: SGHRS and YFSETQ. The CDR3 consists of 14 residues. V shed 5 bases and J 4 bases; nucleotides not matched to a gene: 7. The CDR3 bases are TGCGCCAGCAGGACCGGACAGGGAGGCTATGGCTACACCTTC. Its protein product is CASRTGQGGYGYTF. Full variable domain (outside the CDR3, taken from reference TRBV5-1 and TRBJ1-2): KAGVTQTPRYLIKTRGQQVTLSCSPISGHRSVSWYQQTPGQGLQFLFEYFSETQRNKGNFPGRFSGRQFSNSRSEMNVSTLELGDSALYLCASRTGQGGYGYTFGSGTRLTVV.

The chain's CDR3 is CASRLGAEWTGSPNQPQHF. In nucleotides, the CDR3 is TGTGCAAGTCGCTTAGGAGCTGAGTGGACAGGGTCCCCCAATCAGCCCCAGCATTTT. V is TRBV12-2 and J is TRBJ1-5; TRBD1, as called in the table, went unchecked against the DNA. TRBV12-2 is marked as a pseudogene. The CDR3 totals 19 residues.

This chain links TRBV7-9 with TRBJ1-2, with D perhaps TRBD1 (5 bases). This CDR3 spans 13 amino acids. Germline assignment: CDR1 SEHNR and CDR2 FQNEAQ (reference sequence). Trimming removed 6 bases from V and 8 bases from J, with 16 bases in between. The DNA of the CDR3 is TGTGCCAGCAGTGCTGGGACCGGGCCCGGCTACACCTTC. It codes for CASSAGTGPGYTF.

CDR3 DNA: TGTGCCTGGCACCCCCGTGGGGGGTATGGCTACACCTTC. This codes for CAWHPRGGYGYTF. The chain recombines TRBV30 with TRBJ1-2, with a possible D match to TRBD1 (5 bases). V lost 5 bases and J 5 bases, leaving 15 bases between the germline ends. The CDR3 runs to 13 residues. Germline CDR1 is GTSNPN and CDR2 is SVGIG (reference sequence).

The V call is TRBV9, the J call TRBJ2-1, with 7 bases fitting TRBD2. J lost 0 bases, V lost 0 bases, and 15 bases had no gene match. The CDR3 length is 20 residues. Germline CDR1 reads SGDLS; CDR2 reads YYNGEE. CDR3: CASSVGAGRERVSSYNEQFF. The CDR3 DNA reads as TGTGCCAGCAGCGTAGGCGCGGGGAGGGAAAGAGTGAGCTCCTACAATGAGCAGTTCTTC.

This clone was seen a single time. The same CDR3 also results from other DNA sequences found in this sample. This chain joins TRBV19 and TRBJ2-7; D perhaps matches TRBD2 (6 bases). The V end was cut by 6 bases, the J end by 0 bases, with 9 bases between. Germline assignment: CDR1 LNHDA and CDR2 SQIVND (reference sequence). There are 13 residues in the CDR3. CDR3 DNA sequence: TGTGCCAGTAGAGCCGGGAGCTCCTACGAGCAGTACTTC. The encoded protein is CASRAGSSYEQYF.

The chain recombines TRBV7-2 with TRBJ2-2; 9 positions match TRBD2. Germline values: CDR1 SGHTA, CDR2 FQGNSA. CDR3 size: 15 residues. V lost 4 bases and J lost 7; bases outside the gene matches: 7. The CDR3 DNA follows: TGTGCCAGCAGCTACCGAGCGGGGGGTCTCGGGGAGCTGTTTTTT. Its protein product is CASSYRAGGLGELFF. The entire variable domain, with the rest obtained from reference TRBV7-2 and TRBJ2-2, is as follows: GAGVSQSPSNKVTEKGKDVELRCDPISGHTALYWYRQSLGQGLEFLIYFQGNSAPDKSGLPSDRFSAERTGGSVSTLTIQRTQQEDSAVYLCASSYRAGGLGELFFGEGSRLTVL.

This clone was detected only once. This chain joins TRBV5-6 and TRBJ2-2, with TRBD1 matching over 8 bases. This CDR3 contains 14 residues. V shed 4 bases, J shed 4 bases, and the junction held 3 bases outside the gene matches. Per germline, CDR1 SGHDT and CDR2 YYEEEE. CDR3 sequence (DNA): TGTGCCAGCAGCCCGACAGGGGCCACCGGGGAGCTGTTTTTT. It translates to CASSPTGATGELFF.

V usage is TRBV11-2 and J usage is TRBJ2-3, with 12 bases fitting TRBD2. This CDR3 is built from 16 residues. From germline, CDR1 is SGHAT and CDR2 FQNNGV. With V trimmed by 3 bases and J by 2 bases, 3 bases remained unmatched. The CDR3 DNA reads as TGTGCCAGCAGCTTTACTAGCGGGGGGTTCACAGATACGCAGTATTTT. It specifies CASSFTSGGFTDTQYF.

Regarding this clone: The same CDR3 also results from other DNA sequences found in this sample. The chain combines TRBV11-2 with TRBJ2-3; TRBD2 agrees at 12 bases. The junction had 3 bases not matched to a gene; V was cut back by 1 base and J by 4 bases. This CDR3 region has 16 residues. Germline V lookup: CDR1 SGHAT, CDR2 FQNNGV. DNA of the CDR3: TGTGCCAGCAGCTTAGGCCTAGCGGGAGGGCCAGATACGCAGTATTTT. Translation gives CASSLGLAGGPDTQYF.

The rearrangement joins TRBV30 to TRBJ2-5; a weak D match, TRBD1 (6 bases). This CDR3 has 14 residues. Looked up from germline, CDR1 is GTSNPN and CDR2 is SVGIG (reference sequence). V was cut by 0 bases and J by 3 bases, with 11 bases left in between. The CDR3 DNA reads TGTGCCTGGAGTGTAGGGGGATTTAAAGAGACCCAGTACTTC. Translating gives CAWSVGGFKETQYF. The whole variable domain, filled in from reference TRBV30 and TRBJ2-5, reads SQTIHQWPATLVQPVGSPLSLECTVEGTSNPNLYWYRQAAGRGLQLLFYSVGIGQISSEVPQNLSASRPQDRQFILSSKKLLLSDSGFYLCAWSVGGFKETQYFGPGTRLLVL.

This chain links TRBV20-1 with TRBJ2-7; weak D call: TRBD1 (6 bases). Trimming stripped 6 bases from V and 3 bases from J, with 9 bases between. CDR3 length: 11 amino acids. Germline V gene data show CDR1 as DFQATT and CDR2 as SNEGSKA (reference sequence). The chain's CDR3 is CSAEGDYEQYF. The CDR3 DNA reads as TGCAGTGCCGAGGGGGACTACGAGCAGTACTTC.

The chain links TRBV2 to TRBJ2-1, with D perhaps matching TRBD1 (6 bases). Per germline, CDR1 SNHLY and CDR2 FYNNEI. This CDR3 has 15 amino acids. Trimming took off 4 bases at V and 5 bases at J, with 15 bases between the two ends. In DNA form, the CDR3 reads TGTGCCAGCAGTGTGGACAGCCTCACCGACAATGAGCAGTTCTTC. As protein: CASSVDSLTDNEQFF.

V is TRBV5-1 and J is TRBJ1-6, with D possibly matching TRBD1 (5 bases). Germline CDR1 SGHRS, CDR2 YFSETQ. CDR3 size: 14 residues. V gave up 9 bases and J gave up 2 bases, with 12 bases separating them. CDR3 DNA: TGCGCCAACCCCCCAGGGCCCTATAATTCACCCCTCCACTTT. Its translation is CANPPGPYNSPLHF.

This rearrangement joins TRBV29-1 to TRBJ2-5, with TRBD1 identical over 8 bases. CDR3 length: 12 residues. In germline, CDR1 is SQVTM, CDR2 ANQGSEA. V lost 8 bases, J lost 5 bases, and 7 bases stayed unmatched. In DNA form, the CDR3 reads TGCAGCTTCAGGGGGCTATGGGAGACCCAGTACTTC. The encoded protein is CSFRGLWETQYF.

This clone turned up a few times. The chain couples TRBV27 to TRBJ2-3; no clear D gene. The CDR3 spans 13 residues. V was clipped by 7 bases and J by 1 base, with 9 bases between them. Germline CDR1 MNHEY, CDR2 SMNVEV (reference sequence). The CDR3 spells CASKPSGTDTQYF. DNA for the CDR3: TGTGCCAGCAAACCTTCAGGCACAGATACGCAGTATTTT.

This clone came up a few times. J is TRBJ1-3 and V is TRBV5-1; TRBD1 aligns across 8 bases. V lost 5 bases to trimming and J lost 4 bases; unmatched junction nucleotides: 5. The CDR3 spans 14 residues. The germline gives CDR1 SGHRS, CDR2 YFSETQ. CDR3 loop: CASRGQGDGNTIYF. The CDR3 nucleotides read TGCGCCAGCAGAGGACAGGGTGACGGAAACACCATATATTTT. The full variable domain, completed using reference TRBV5-1 and TRBJ1-3, is KAGVTQTPRYLIKTRGQQVTLSCSPISGHRSVSWYQQTPGQGLQFLFEYFSETQRNKGNFPGRFSGRQFSNSRSEMNVSTLELGDSALYLCASRGQGDGNTIYFGEGSWLTVV.

This chain joins TRBV2 and TRBJ2-7, with D possibly being TRBD1 or TRBD2 (6 bases each). V lost 7 bases and J 3 bases, leaving 10 bases between the germline ends. Germline V gives CDR1 SNHLY, CDR2 FYNNEI. CDR3 length: 12 amino acids. CDR3 nucleotide sequence: TGTGCCAGCAAGGGGGGAGGCTACGAGCAGTACTTC. Its protein product is CASKGGGYEQYF.